The sequence of this TCR beta chain was determined in a study of blood T cell repertoires in COVID-19. Overall study context: COVID-19 samples, acute and convalescent, were from the United States, Italy and Spain. T cells, B-cell-depleted T cells, or PBMCs supplied cDNA or gDNA.

The V segment lost 4 bases and the J segment 3 bases; nucleotides outside the gene matches: 5. CDR1 is SGHRS, CDR2 YFSETQ, per germline. The CDR3 totals 14 residues. Study processing details: Estimation of nucleated cell counts was performed using reference gene primer amplification. Generated by immunoSEQ multiplex PCR, the TCRdb table keeps only in-frame clones and is missing some. The V and J calls and clone size were taken over from that table, and D and trimming were inferred from the DNA. The data hold approximately 70,000 clones, with approximately 89% observed a single time. The receptor was isolated from a woman aged 60-75 years with acute or convalescent COVID-19. The chain carries TRBV5-1 and TRBJ1-2, with TRBD1 identical over 8 bases. The sequenced sample was peripheral blood. The CDR3 DNA reads as TGCGCCAGCAGCCCTTCAGGGGGCGACTATGGCTACACCTTC. The encoded protein is CASSPSGGDYGYTF. Filled out from reference TRBV5-1 and TRBJ1-2, the complete variable domain reads KAGVTQTPRYLIKTRGQQVTLSCSPISGHRSVSWYQQTPGQGLQFLFEYFSETQRNKGNFPGRFSGRQFSNSRSEMNVSTLELGDSALYLCASSPSGGDYGYTFGSGTRLTVV.